This T cell receptor beta chain was observed in a study of cytomegalovirus exposure and HLA in healthy donors (dated by TCRdb to 2016 to 2017). At the level of the whole study: An earlier analysis of 587 of the donors reported 276 Gb of sequence data and 117 million unique TCR beta sequences obtained from roughly 170 million T cells. An early release that covered about 600 HLA-typed donors contained about 290 gigabases of sequencing data and approximately 85 million unique TCR sequences. Of the approximately 400 genotyped donors, 75% to 85% were placed in the genetic ancestry cluster associated with self-reported Caucasian donors. The study aimed to test whether cataloging public T cell receptors could reveal signatures of past pathogen exposure. The study profiled the T cell repertoires of about 640 subjects by immunosequencing and related them to cytomegalovirus serostatus. Besides the first cohort of around 700 subjects, a separate validation cohort made up of 120 different subjects was used. To predict cytomegalovirus infection status, the study brought together high-throughput TCR immunosequencing, statistical association of individual TCRs with disease status, and machine learning. To study patterns of TCR occurrence, a later analysis re-analyzed previously published TCR beta repertoires from several hundred donors and added high-resolution HLA genotyping. Rather than using new phenotypic data, the later analysis identified candidate immune exposures from TCR beta sequences and from how often those sequences occurred across donors. An earlier analysis of several hundred of the donors applied high-throughput TCR beta sequencing to assess whether each TCR beta V gene segment acted as functional or pseudogenic. Donor age, sex, ethnicity and CMV serostatus were collected together with the repertoire data. Genome-wide SNP genotypes for about 65% of the 666 donors were used in a later genetic analysis, which treated that subset as a discovery cohort. Every repertoire in the discovery cohort had been generated on one and the same sequencing platform. HLA typing included class I and class II loci at four-digit resolution. Typing coverage varied by locus: roughly 629-630 donors for A, B, C, DRB1 and DQB1; more than 500 for DQA1; nearly 610 for DPA1; around 490 for DPB1. Roughly 5 DR-DQ haplotypes were handled as single units for association and clustering, since linkage in the cohort was strong. On average, 235,054 unique TCR beta nucleotide sequences were sequenced per donor among a few hundred genotyped donors of the cohort, with about 17% of those sequences being non-productive. General findings and caveats noted by the study authors: A further reported finding was that TCR beta sequences accurately predicted the HLA-A and HLA-B alleles for most subjects in the first cohort. A later analysis reported that several top co-occurrence clusters appeared linked to parvovirus B19, influenza, CMV and Epstein-Barr virus. Compared with the 666-donor mean, donors in an Asian-associated ancestry cluster had fewer N-insertions in productive TCRs, according to a later genetic analysis. Because counts were too low, roughly 18 rarely observed V segments, including chromosome 9 orphons, were left out of the earlier analysis of about 620 of the donors. The classifier was reported to diagnose cytomegalovirus status with high specificity and sensitivity in both the original and validation cohorts. In the study, 150 to 200 TCR beta chains were listed as associated with cytomegalovirus. A later genetic analysis associated a missense DCLRE1C variant with V-gene and J-gene trimming of TCR beta chains, and an independent cohort replicated the association. Only TCR beta chains were sequenced in this cohort, and the absence of alpha or paired-chain data limited detectable features. When HLA alleles, especially DR and DQ, strongly co-occurred, attributing TCR associations to individual alleles was difficult. Most TCR sequences were seen in very few donors, while some public TCRs were found in many individuals. Because some donors lacked HLA typing at each locus, the association tests relied only on the typed subset. The presence/absence analyses assumed that sequencing depth was roughly uniform across donors, and that assumption may not be true. The only immune exposure information available for the cohort was CMV serostatus. According to a later analysis, most CMV-associated TCR beta chains appeared to be HLA-restricted, and the HLA associations seemed to be driven largely by CMV exposure. The sequencing pipeline was judged likely to have produced a cluster of highly shared sequence variants as a technical artifact. The authors suggested that the approach could potentially be extended to other disease states and immunological phenotypes. At a false discovery rate of 0.05, a later analysis linked 16,951 TCR beta sequences to specific HLA alleles. According to a later analysis, TCR association rates differed among HLA loci, with DRB1 alleles showing the most associated TCRs and HLA-C alleles showing the fewest. Correlated functional status among segregating V segments might be attributable to linkage disequilibrium, but an unknown experimental factor could not be ruled out. Three of the identified cytomegalovirus-associated TCR beta chains were confirmed in vitro to be specific for cytomegalovirus antigens. An earlier analysis of approximately 540 of the donors showed that most TCR beta V segments appeared in productive rearrangements either about 87% or about 30% of the time, which broadly matched IMGT annotations. In a later analysis, HLA-associated TCR beta chains were found to be more clonally expanded and to have lower generation probabilities than equally common non-associated chains.

Note on this clone: There is no known antigen for this receptor. No per-base quality is available; no much larger clone lies one base away.

The receptor library was made with the immunoSEQ multiplex PCR assay. A mixture of 60 forward primers for TCR Vbeta segments and 13 reverse primers for TCR Jbeta segments was used in the multiplex PCR. A multiplex PCR assay on genomic DNA amplified the CDR3 region of rearranged TCR beta genes. The amplified TCR beta libraries were sequenced on the Illumina HiSeq System as 87-base-pair reads. In the original analysis: A later analysis counted about 76 million unique TCR beta chains across the 666 repertoires, and roughly 10 million of these chains were shared by at least two donors. Raw reads were error-corrected and collapsed into unique sequences by a nearest-neighbor algorithm in which closely related sequences were merged to remove PCR and sequencing errors. V, D and J gene segments were assigned by aligning CDR3 sequences to IMGT reference sequences. For a sequence to be retained, a match of at least six nucleotides to both a V gene segment and a J gene segment was required. A rearrangement was called productive if the CDR3 had no stop codons and remained in frame with V and J, and every other rearrangement was called non-productive. CDR3 was defined by IMGT convention, running from the second conserved V-encoded cysteine to the conserved J-encoded phenylalanine. Sequences without an unambiguous match to a single V gene segment were excluded from the earlier analysis of 450 to 650 of the donors. In an earlier analysis of about 590 of the donors, a V segment was called functional when productive rearrangements were above 56.7%, and segregating when the standard deviation between donors exceeded 5%. A statistical classification framework was developed to diagnose cytomegalovirus status using the catalog of TCR beta chain sequences. A later analysis assigned V and J genes by comparing TCR nucleotide sequences with IMGT/GENE-DB human TR gene sequences. Using the TCRdist pipeline, a later analysis assigned CDR3 sequences along with most-parsimonious VDJ recombination scenarios. In a later analysis, each TCR beta chain was defined by its CDR3 amino acid sequence together with its V-gene family, and reads lacking a unique V-gene family were excluded. As a way to deal with suspected cross-contamination and a sequencing artifact, a later analysis dropped 592 nucleotide sequences that were highly shared and had low generation probability. In a later analysis, a clonal expansion index was calculated for each public chain from normalized within-repertoire ranks of inferred template counts. In a later analysis, generation probabilities were computed with a VDJ recombination model fitted to out-of-frame rearrangements, and the resulting probabilities were checked against IGoR. In a later analysis, TCR-TCR, TCR-HLA and TCR-CMV co-occurrence was scored with hypergeometric tests, and a repertoire-size bias correction was applied to TCR pairs. False discovery rates were estimated in a later analysis by permuting HLA or CMV assignments 20 times. In a later analysis, co-occurring TCRs were grouped using DBSCAN, with TCRdist sequence similarity added in when clustering inside HLA-allele-positive subsets. For co-occurrence clustering, repertoires with fewer than 30,000 or more than 120,000 public chains were excluded, along with four to six repertoires with anomalous nucleotide sharing. Entries here come from immuneACCESS through TCRdb and include only in-frame sequences with V and J called. Some clones fail to appear in such tables; in the studies checked, an unresolved V gene covers under half of the shortfall, and the cause of the remainder is unknown. The DNA was the basis for D and trimming; V, J and clone size are from that table. This sample lists under 150,000 clones; roughly 9.4% were detected once. Less than 2% of the sample comes from the top ten.

In total, roughly 670 healthy bone marrow donors made up the cohort. All cohort members were sampled while nominally healthy, although unrecorded immune exposures were likely present. The donor was CMV seronegative and was included in the group of about 350 seronegative cohort members. Every donor gave a peripheral blood sample, and the peripheral blood mononuclear cells from that sample were used for TCR beta sequencing. Genomic DNA was extracted from the blood cell samples with the Qiagen DNeasy Blood Extraction Kit. Sequencing input: PBMCs. This TCR was recovered from a male donor in good health and CMV-seronegative.

The DNA sequence reads TGCGCCAGCAGCCAAGATGGGGGGGATTCGGATGGCTACACCTTC. It codes for CASSQDGGDSDGYTF. This chain joins TRBV4-3 to TRBJ1-2; the D gene is perhaps TRBD1, from 5 matching bases. The CDR3 runs 15 amino acids, cysteine and phenylalanine included. The CDR3 DNA has 45 bases and is translated from base 1. Cut back by 0 bases and 6 bases, the V and J ends lie 14 bases apart. Sequences LGHNA (CDR1) and YSLEER (CDR2) are obtained from the germline V gene.